Shown below are 2 T cell receptor beta chains from a single sample sequenced in a study of T cell repertoires in cytomegalovirus infection. MiXCR was run by TCRdb on the reads, yielding one entry per CDR3 protein. Of 310,000 or so distinct CDR3 sequences in the sample, about a sixth are singletons; the top ten hold 12%. Sequencing was done on a sample of PBMCs. The receptors were sampled from a human donor in good health (CMV status not recorded). Some clones in this sample may be carry-over from other donors' samples.

The chain uses TRBV20-1 and TRBJ1-2; D is undetermined. V dropped 6 bases and J dropped 2 bases, with 16 bases sitting between them. The germline V gene has CDR1 DFQATT and CDR2 SNEGSKA (reference sequence). The CDR3 runs to 14 residues. DNA of the CDR3: TGCAGTGCCTATGGACCGGGAGGAAACTATGGCTACACCTTC. Residues: CSAYGPGGNYGYTF.

This chain uses TRBV4-1 with TRBJ1-6; 12 positions agree with TRBD1. Germline lookup yields CDR1 MGHRA and CDR2 YSYEKL. There are 16 residues in the CDR3. V was pared by 1 base and J by 9 bases, with 4 bases of the junction left unmatched. CDR3 bases: TGCGCCAGCAGCCAAGCCGGGACAGGGGGCCGTTCACCCCTCCACTTT. It translates to CASSQAGTGGRSPLHF.